Below are 8 T cell receptor beta chains sequenced from a single sample in a study of blood T cell repertoires in COVID-19. The table came from immunoSEQ multiplex PCR; TCRdb's copy has only in-frame clones and leaves some out. The sample holds 300,000 or so clones, approximately 90% seen once. Sequenced input: PBMCs or T cells enriched from blood (not recorded which). These receptors were collected from a woman aged 18 to 35 who had recovered from COVID-19.

The V gene is TRBV3-1 (or the pseudogene TRBV3-2), the J gene TRBJ2-1; weak D call: TRBD2 (6 bases). The CDR3 spans 14 residues. The V gene lost 6 bases and the J gene lost 5 bases, with 14 bases spanning the gap. The V gene's germline CDR1 is LGHDT and CDR2 YNNKEL (reference sequence). In DNA form, the CDR3 reads TGTGCCAGCAGTCAAACGGTAGCGGACAATGAGCAGTTCTTC. This gives the protein CASSQTVADNEQFF.

The V call is TRBV19, the J call TRBJ1-4; 10 bases are shared with TRBD1. J was trimmed by 8 bases and V by 5 bases; bases with no gene match: 11. CDR1 is LNHDA, CDR2 SQIVND, per germline (reference sequence). The CDR3 is made up of 16 amino acids. This CDR3 is CASSPKGGQGKEKLFF. The CDR3 DNA reads TGTGCCAGTAGTCCCAAGGGGGGACAGGGGAAAGAAAAACTGTTTTTT.

The genes are TRBV6-5 and TRBJ1-2; TRBD1 is a possible D gene (5 bases). The CDR3 is 12 amino acids. The V and J ends lost 5 bases and 7 bases respectively, with 11 bases between them. The germline CDR1 and CDR2 sequences are MNHEY and SVGAGI. Here the CDR3 DNA reads TGTGCCAGCAGTCCAGGGTATGGTGGCTACACCTTC. Protein product: CASSPGYGGYTF.

The chain recombines TRBV20-1 with TRBJ1-3; 7 bases agree with TRBD1. CDR3 length: 14 amino acids. Germline V CDR1 and CDR2: DFQATT, SNEGSKA (reference sequence). Unmatched junction bases numbered 7, after V lost 4 bases and J lost 4 bases. This chain's CDR3 is CSANEGADGNTIYF. CDR3 DNA sequence: TGCAGTGCTAATGAGGGGGCGGACGGAAACACCATATATTTT.

The V and J genes are TRBV9 and TRBJ2-7; 7 bases match TRBD1. This CDR3 has 17 amino acids. J gave up 6 bases and V 5 bases, and 20 bases lay outside the gene matches. Germline assignment: CDR1 SGDLS and CDR2 YYNGEE. CDR3 in DNA: TGTGCCAGCAGTCACACTCCGGGGTGCGAGGGGGCAACCGAGCAGTACTTC. It encodes CASSHTPGCEGATEQYF.

The chain employs TRBV4-1 and TRBJ1-1; D gene ambiguous. From germline, CDR1 is MGHRA and CDR2 YSYEKL. The CDR3 has 18 residues. Trimming cost V 0 bases and J 1 base, with 18 bases left between them. The CDR3 DNA sequence: TGCGCCAGCAGCCAAGAGACGACCAAGCGACCGAGGAACACTGAAGCTTTCTTT. It codes for CASSQETTKRPRNTEAFF.

The chain links TRBV27 to TRBJ1-6; TRBD1 is a possible D gene (6 bases). V lost 7 bases to trimming and J lost 7 bases, with 20 bases between them. CDR3 length: 16 amino acids. Germline V lookup: CDR1 MNHEY, CDR2 SMNVEV (reference sequence). CDR3 in amino acids: CASTSGGARKNSPLHF. The CDR3 DNA reads as TGTGCCAGCACATCGGGGGGGGCTAGGAAGAATTCACCCCTCCACTTT.

The genes are TRBV24-1 and TRBJ1-4; TRBD1 is a possible D gene (5 bases). The CDR3 loop spans 16 amino acids. Deletions cut 4 bases from V and 0 bases from J, with 11 bases between. Germline V gene sequence: CDR1 KGHDR, CDR2 SFDVKD. The CDR3 sequence: CATSDGGATTNEKLFF. CDR3 coding DNA: TGTGCCACCAGTGACGGAGGGGCTACAACTAATGAAAAACTGTTTTTT.